This TCR beta chain is from a study of vaccination effects on CD4 cells after COVID-19. General observations from the study: Convalescents' post-vaccination spike-reactive clones were chiefly new, vaccine-induced ones.

CDR1 SGHTA and CDR2 FQGNSA come from the germline V gene. V lost 1 base and J lost 4, with 13 bases in between. This CDR3 has 15 residues. Comment on this clone: Its matching antigen is unknown.

Sequencing used immunoSEQ multiplex PCR; TCRdb keeps in-frame clones, though not all of them. The sample consists of some 31,000 clones, about 68% of them appearing once. Following 10 days of culture, CD4+ T cells were isolated. Between March and December 2020, the person had a SARS-CoV-2 infection that PCR confirmed. The vaccine given was either BNT162b2 or mRNA-1273, in two doses. Cells had half their medium changed to IL-2 medium on days 3 and 7. The TCR sequence derives from a human donor who had a prior SARS-CoV-2 infection. This chain connects TRBV7-2 to TRBJ1-2; a weak D match, TRBD1 (6 bases). The sample consisted of CD4+ T cells from PBMCs cultured without peptide, taken after COVID-19 vaccination. The CDR3 reads CASSLVTPGAYGYTF. CDR3 nucleotide sequence: TGTGCCAGCAGCTTAGTTACCCCAGGGGCCTATGGCTACACCTTC.